The TCR beta chain described here comes from a study of Ad26.COV2.S vaccination and SARS-CoV-2 variants (dated by TCRdb to the early 2020s). Background for the entire study: Vaccine-arm donors were drawn from COV1001, a multicentre, randomized, double-blind, placebo-controlled phase I-IIa trial of Ad26.COV2.S in healthy adults. Participants in the trial were split at random into five groups of five each, receiving low-dose or high-dose Ad26.COV2.S once or twice, or else placebo on both occasions. Throughout the experiments and outcome assessment, investigators stayed blinded to trial group allocation. The specificity and breadth of SARS-CoV-2-reactive T cell receptors after Ad26.COV2.S vaccination were assessed by TCRbeta repertoire sequencing. The TCR-sequenced set comprised approximately 32 samples: roughly 19 Ad26.COV2.S vaccine recipients, 5 placebo recipients and 8 SARS-CoV-2 convalescent individuals. Ad26.COV2.S was administered intramuscularly at 5 x 10^10 or 1 x 10^11 viral particles, either as a single shot or as two shots given 56 days apart. Broader findings and caveats from the paper: Vaccine and placebo recipients had similar non-spike TCR breadth, a finding consistent with the vaccine containing only spike. The study was not powered for comparison of responses between vaccine doses or regimens. Spike-specific TCR breadth was higher in Ad26.COV2.S recipients than in placebo recipients (P = 0.0014). The authors noted that the TCR breadth and depth analyses may have underestimated total T cell responses. Substantial breadth of spike-specific CD8+ and CD4+ T cell responses was reported after vaccination.

CDR3 length: 15 amino acids, cysteine to phenylalanine. Only the CDR3 DNA is retained, 45 bases long and in frame from the first base. CDR1 and CDR2 (SGHVS, FNYEAQ) derive from the germline V gene. The germline ends are 10 bases apart after V is trimmed by 0 bases and J by 2 bases. The label giving this sample's treatment or condition can be read as: roughly 20 received Ad26.COV2.S at low or high dose, single or two shots; 5 received placebo; per-sample allocation not given. For vaccine and placebo recipients, the sequenced repertoires came from samples collected on day 63 after the first injection. Between 29 July and 7 August 2020, Cohort 1b enrolled some 25 adults aged 18-55 years at one site in Boston, USA. Ad26.COV2.S was a replication-incompetent adenovirus type 26 vector expressing a prefusion-stabilized SARS-CoV-2 spike protein from the original Wuhan strain. The immunoSEQ Assay was the method used to sequence TCRbeta CDR3 regions. After extraction, genomic DNA underwent amplification by bias-controlled multiplex PCR, followed by high-throughput sequencing. Per the original workflow: To quantify the absolute abundance of every unique TCRbeta CDR3 region, sequences were collapsed and filtered. T cell fraction was estimated by normalizing TCRbeta template counts to usable DNA, with usable DNA measured through amplification of reference genes found in all nucleated cells. Repertoire TCRs were annotated as SARS-CoV-2-specific when V gene, CDR3 amino acid sequence and J gene were exactly matched to a known reactive TCR set. MIRA supplied the reference SARS-CoV-2 TCR set, which was filtered for enrichment in COVID-19-positive ImmuneCODE repertoires so that public or cross-reactive TCRs were removed. Using the MIRA antigens, annotated TCRs were further analysed by specific ORF or by position within an ORF. Breadth was defined as annotated unique rearrangements over total unique productive rearrangements; depth was the summed frequency of those rearrangements. Two-sided Wilcoxon rank-sum tests were used to compare TCR breadth between groups. Held by TCRdb, this immuneACCESS table contains in-frame sequences only and omits some clones. Under half of the omission traces to an unresolved V gene where checked; the cause of the rest is unknown. Clone size and V and J calls were adopted from that table, with D and trimming inferred from the DNA. In this sample the table shows about 280,000 clones, 87% of which occur a single time. About 3.1% of the sample belongs to the ten largest clones.

Points on this clone: It lacks a known antigen. No much larger clonotype is one base removed from it; base qualities were not supplied.

The chain is made from TRBV7-6 and TRBJ1-1; the D gene is perhaps TRBD1, from 5 matching bases. This specimen consisted of peripheral blood, obtained in a trial of Ad26.COV2.S vaccine versus placebo. The source of this sequence is a person aged 18 to 59 who received the Ad26.COV2.S COVID-19 vaccine or a placebo. The CDR3 is CASSLAPGPNTEAFF. The DNA sequence is as follows: TGTGCCAGCAGCTTAGCACCGGGACCAAACACTGAAGCTTTCTTT. When the CDR3 is completed using the reference TRBV7-6 and TRBJ1-1 genes on either side, the full variable domain is GAGVSQSPRYKVTKRGQDVALRCDPISGHVSLYWYRQALGQGPEFLTYFNYEAQQDKSGLPNDRFSAERPEGSISTLTIQRTEQRDSAMYRCASSLAPGPNTEAFFGQGTRLTVV.